The clone carrying this T cell receptor (beta chain) was seen many times. The antigen is undetermined. Transcripts of RNA were the source for amplifying TCR beta CDR3 regions. First-round RT-PCR with HTBI primers preceded a second-round multiplex PCR. TCRdb used MiXCR to reprocess the multiplex PCR reads, holding one entry per CDR3 protein. The sample comprises 500,000 to 700,000 distinct CDR3 sequences, approximately 35% of which are singletons, and about 4.2% rests with the top ten. This sample is drawn from a study of Graves' ophthalmopathy and Graves' hyperthyroidism. General study results and limits: In separating ophthalmopathy from stable hyperthyroidism, a 13-signature model achieved nearly 90% sensitivity and 81.08% specificity.

Patients in the hyperthyroidism group, adults aged 18 to 65, were newly diagnosed, under 2 months' duration. If patients had other autoimmune diseases, uncontrolled infections, pregnancy or lactation, they were excluded. This TCR was recovered from an adult man with Graves' hyperthyroidism. Material for sequencing was peripheral blood or thyroid tissue (not recorded which).

CDR3 DNA sequence: TGCGCCAGCAGTGATAACCCATCCACAGATACGCAGTATTTT. This codes for CASSDNPSTDTQYF. The V and J genes are TRBV10-1 and TRBJ2-3; D remains ambiguous. Germline CDR1 is WNHNN and CDR2 is SYGVQD (reference sequence). Trimming pared 3 bases from V and 2 bases from J, leaving 9 bases between. This CDR3 has 14 amino acids.